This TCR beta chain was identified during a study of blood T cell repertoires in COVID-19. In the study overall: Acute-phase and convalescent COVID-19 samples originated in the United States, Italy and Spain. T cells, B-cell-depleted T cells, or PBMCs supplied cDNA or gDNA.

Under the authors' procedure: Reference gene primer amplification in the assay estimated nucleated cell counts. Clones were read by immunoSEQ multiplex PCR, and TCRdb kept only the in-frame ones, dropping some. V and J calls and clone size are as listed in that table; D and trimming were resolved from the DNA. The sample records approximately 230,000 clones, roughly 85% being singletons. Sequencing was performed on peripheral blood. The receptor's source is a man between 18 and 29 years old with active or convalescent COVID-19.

In DNA, the CDR3 is TGTGCCAGCAGGCAAACAGGGGGGGATTCACCCCTCCACTTT. It codes for CASRQTGGDSPLHF. The chain carries TRBV27 and TRBJ1-6, with 8 bases aligning to TRBD1. Germline V gene data show CDR1 as MNHEY and CDR2 as SMNVEV (reference sequence). The ends lost 6 bases at V and 8 bases at J; junction bases unmatched: 6. The CDR3 totals 14 residues.